A selection of T cell receptor beta chains follows, all from one sample in a study of blood T cell repertoires in COVID-19. The repertoire was sequenced with immunoSEQ multiplex PCR; TCRdb's copy has only in-frame clones and lacks some. The sample yields some 370,000 clones, about 90% seen once. What was sequenced was peripheral blood. The receptors originated from a woman aged 25 to 39 with COVID-19, enrolled during active disease. Both conserved end residues are part of each CDR3. The D gene is left open where the match is weak. The size entry is marked missing in some rows and otherwise reads once, few, many or a size class.

V: TRBV10-1
D: TRBD2
size: NA
J: TRBJ2-2
CDR3: CASSDSGSNTGELFF
DNA: TGCGCCAGCAGTGATAGCGGGTCCAACACCGGGGAGCTGTTTTTT

V: TRBV6-2/TRBV6-3
D: TRBD2
size: once
J: TRBJ2-7
CDR3: CASSLLAGEQYF
DNA: TGTGCCAGCAGTCTATTAGCGGGAGAGCAGTACTTC

V: TRBV3-1/TRBV3-2
D: TRBD2
size: NA
J: TRBJ2-3
CDR3: CASSRGLAGRTDTQYF
DNA: TGTGCCAGCAGCCGCGGACTAGCGGGACGGACAGATACGCAGTATTTT

V: TRBV19
D: TRBD1
size: once
J: TRBJ2-5
CDR3: CASSTRTGGSETQYF
DNA: TGTGCCAGTAGTACCCGGACAGGGGGCAGCGAGACCCAGTACTTC

V: TRBV29-1
D: NA
size: NA
J: TRBJ2-7
CDR3: CSVRAGEQYF
DNA: TGCAGCGTGCGGGCGGGCGAGCAGTACTTC

V: TRBV6-5
D: NA
size: NA
J: TRBJ1-3
CDR3: CASSYGTVEGNTIYF
DNA: TGTGCCAGCAGTTACGGTACAGTAGAAGGAAACACCATATATTTT

V: TRBV6-5
D: NA
size: NA
J: TRBJ1-3
CDR3: CASSQTGGSGNTIYF
DNA: TGTGCCAGCAGTCAGACAGGTGGCTCTGGAAACACCATATATTTT

V: TRBV4-3
D: TRBD1
size: NA
J: TRBJ1-2
CDR3: CASSQQDRGGYGYTF
DNA: TGCGCCAGCAGCCAGCAGGACAGGGGGGGCTATGGCTACACCTTC

V: TRBV6-6
D: NA
size: NA
J: TRBJ2-7
CDR3: CASSYYRSYEQYF
DNA: TGTGCCAGCAGTTACTACAGGTCCTACGAGCAGTACTTC

V: TRBV18
D: NA
size: NA
J: TRBJ1-1
CDR3: CASSPPNGNTEAFF
DNA: TGTGCCAGCTCCCCCCCCAACGGGAACACTGAAGCTTTCTTT

V: TRBV6-1
D: NA
size: NA
J: TRBJ1-1
CDR3: CASSDQGAEIGTEAFF
DNA: TGTGCCAGCAGTGACCAGGGCGCCGAGATAGGAACTGAAGCTTTCTTT

V: TRBV18
D: TRBD1
size: few
J: TRBJ1-1
CDR3: CASSDRARTEAFF
DNA: TGTGCCAGCTCAGACAGGGCTCGCACTGAAGCTTTCTTT

V: TRBV2
D: TRBD1
size: NA
J: TRBJ1-1
CDR3: CATFPQGMNTEAFF
DNA: TGTGCCACCTTCCCACAGGGGATGAACACTGAAGCTTTCTTT

V: TRBV14
D: TRBD1
size: NA
J: TRBJ1-2
CDR3: CASSRTGGASYGYTF
DNA: TGTGCCAGCAGCCGGACAGGGGGCGCAAGCTATGGCTACACCTTC

V: TRBV6-5
D: NA
size: NA
J: TRBJ1-5
CDR3: CASREGDQPQHF
DNA: TGTGCCAGCAGGGAGGGAGATCAGCCCCAGCATTTT

V: TRBV4-2
D: NA
size: NA
J: TRBJ1-2
CDR3: CASSQAQTGYTF
DNA: TGTGCCAGCAGCCAAGCACAGACGGGCTACACCTTC

V: TRBV2
D: TRBD2
size: once
J: TRBJ2-1
CDR3: CASVYSGPQFF
DNA: TGTGCCAGTGTTTATAGCGGGCCTCAGTTCTTC